One and the same sample provided the 14 T cell receptor beta chains below, sequenced in a study of vaccination and CD4 T cells after COVID-19. These receptors are not linked to any known antigen. Treatment specified: roughly 10-day PBMC culture with coronavirus spike peptide pools or control peptides (ViraFEST assay). With the Oncomine TCR Beta short-read assay, DNA from cultured CD4+ T cells was sequenced. TCRdb processed the PCR reads anew with MiXCR; each CDR3 protein has one entry. Of roughly 12,000 distinct CDR3 sequences listed, around 50% are singletons. The sequenced material came from CD4+ T cells from blood, cultured in vitro. The receptors were sampled from a human donor who had recovered from COVID-19.

The chain has TRBV20-1 and TRBJ2-7, with unresolved D. Trimming stripped 1 base from V and 2 bases from J, with 3 bases between. CDR1 and CDR2 (germline): DFQATT, SNEGSKA (reference sequence). The CDR3 covers 11 residues. CDR3 in amino acids: CSARGTYEQYF. The CDR3 bases are TGCAGTGCTAGAGGGACCTACGAGCAGTACTTC.

A few counts support this clonotype. The J gene is TRBJ2-5, the V gene TRBV5-1; D may be TRBD2 (6 bases). The length of the CDR3 is 16 residues. The V end was cut by 4 bases, the J end by 4 bases, with 20 bases between. CDR1 and CDR2 from the germline V gene are SGHRS and YFSETQ. CDR3 DNA sequence: TGCGCCAGCAGCGACGCCGGCCTAGCGCTTTCAGAGACCCAGTACTTC. This translates into CASSDAGLALSETQYF.

The rearrangement links TRBV6-1 to TRBJ2-3; no clear D gene. The CDR3 loop spans 13 amino acids. CDR1 is MNHNS and CDR2 is SASEGT in the germline V gene. Trimming left V 4 bases short and J 4 bases short, with 9 bases between. The CDR3 loop is CASSVGISDTQYF. The CDR3 DNA follows: TGTGCCAGCAGTGTTGGGATATCAGATACGCAGTATTTT.

This clonotype has just one count. The chain has TRBV18 and TRBJ2-1; D unresolved. The CDR3 contains 15 residues. The ends were cut back, 2 bases at V and 6 bases at J, with 14 bases in the middle. The V gene's germline CDR1 is KGHSH and CDR2 LQKENI. The CDR3 DNA reads as TGTGCCAGCTCACCATCGGCCATGACCCCCAATGAGCAGTTCTTC. Encoded protein: CASSPSAMTPNEQFF.

This chain uses TRBV5-1 with TRBJ2-1; TRBD2 agrees at 16 bases. The germline V gene encodes CDR1 SGHRS and CDR2 YFSETQ. J lost 7 bases, V lost 3 bases, and 7 bases had no gene match. The CDR3 runs 17 residues. The CDR3 DNA reads as TGCGCCAGCAGCTGGGGGACTAGCGGGAGGGCGAGGAATGAGCAGTTCTTC. Its protein is CASSWGTSGRARNEQFF.

The rearrangement links TRBV11-1 to TRBJ2-7; TRBD1 matches at 8 bases. This CDR3 has 12 residues. The J segment lost 7 bases and the V segment lost 5 bases, leaving 4 bases of the junction unmatched. Germline values: CDR1 SGHAT, CDR2 FQDESV (reference sequence). This chain's CDR3 is CASSGQGREQYF. The CDR3 DNA is TGTGCCAGCAGCGGACAGGGACGAGAGCAGTACTTC. The full variable domain, rest sourced from reference TRBV11-1 and TRBJ2-7, is EAEVAQSPRYKITEKSQAVAFWCDPISGHATLYWYRQILGQGPELLVQFQDESVVDDSQLPKDRFSAERLKGVDSTLKIQPAELGDSAMYLCASSGQGREQYFGPGTRLTVT.

The genes are TRBV20-1 and TRBJ2-1, with 10 bases that match TRBD2. The ends lost 6 bases at V and 9 bases at J; junction bases unmatched: 17. The CDR3 is made up of 16 amino acids. Looked up from germline, CDR1 is DFQATT and CDR2 is SNEGSKA (reference sequence). In DNA form, the CDR3 reads TGCAGTGCCCCAGTATTAGGGACTAGCGTGGGGGGTGAGCAGTTCTTC. The encoded protein is CSAPVLGTSVGGEQFF.

V gene TRBV19 combines with J gene TRBJ2-7; 7 bases line up with TRBD1. CDR1 LNHDA and CDR2 SQIVND come from the germline V gene (reference sequence). Germline trimming cut 4 bases from V and 2 bases from J; bases unmatched to any gene: 5. This CDR3 is built from 14 residues. The CDR3 nucleotides read TGTGCCAGTAGTAAGGGGGCCTTCACCTACGAGCAGTACTTC. As protein: CASSKGAFTYEQYF.

The chain recombines TRBV5-4 with TRBJ1-2; D is uncertain. Germline V gene lookup returns CDR1 SGHNT and CDR2 YYREEE (reference sequence). V was cut by 4 bases and J by 8 bases, with 9 bases left in between. The CDR3 consists of 11 residues. In DNA form, the CDR3 reads TGTGCCAGCAGCCGTGATAACGGCTACACCTTC. Protein sequence: CASSRDNGYTF.

As for this clonotype: A read error may produce the germline difference seen at one junction end. This chain links TRBV20-1 with TRBJ2-5; D is unclear. The CDR3 is 10 residues long. Germline CDR1 DFQATT, CDR2 SNEGSKA (reference sequence). Written as DNA, the CDR3 is TGCAGTGCGAGAGCCGGGACCCAGTACTTC. Residues: CSARAGTQYF.

This clonotype has more than one count but fewer than ten. This sequence joins TRBV6-1 and TRBJ2-3; 12 positions match TRBD2. The germline V gene encodes CDR1 MNHNS and CDR2 SASEGT. The trim removed 3 bases at V and 4 bases at J, leaving 2 bases unmatched. The CDR3 is 15 amino acids. The CDR3, as DNA: TGTGCCAGCAGTGACCTAGCGGGAGGGCCAGATACGCAGTATTTT. This sequence encodes CASSDLAGGPDTQYF.

The chain couples TRBV7-2 to TRBJ1-2, with D unclear. Trimming shortened V by 1 base and J by 8 bases, and 11 bases separated the two germline ends. This CDR3 has 13 residues. The germline CDR1 and CDR2 sequences are SGHTA and FQGNSA. The CDR3 spells CASSLGSSLGYTF. CDR3 DNA sequence: TGTGCCAGCAGCTTAGGCAGTAGTTTAGGCTACACCTTC. Full variable domain (rest looked up from reference TRBV7-2 and TRBJ1-2): GAGVSQSPSNKVTEKGKDVELRCDPISGHTALYWYRQSLGQGLEFLIYFQGNSAPDKSGLPSDRFSAERTGGSVSTLTIQRTQQEDSAVYLCASSLGSSLGYTFGSGTRLTVV.

This clonotype was counted a few times. V gene TRBV2 combines with J gene TRBJ1-5, with D unresolved. The CDR3 has 13 residues. Germline V lookup: CDR1 SNHLY, CDR2 FYNNEI. V was cut by 4 bases and J by 4 bases, with 8 bases left in between. DNA for the CDR3: TGTGCCAGCAGTGCACCAAAGAATCAGCCCCAGCATTTT. Translating it yields CASSAPKNQPQHF. Supplemented by reference TRBV2 and TRBJ1-5, the full variable domain reads EPEVTQTPSHQVTQMGQEVILRCVPISNHLYFYWYRQILGQKVEFLVSFYNNEISEKSEIFDDQFSVERPDGSNFTLKIRSTKLEDSAMYFCASSAPKNQPQHFGDGTRLSIL.

The gene calls are TRBV20-1 and TRBJ2-3; D unclear. Trimming took off 4 bases at V and 4 bases at J, with 15 bases between the two ends. Per the germline V gene, CDR1 is DFQATT and CDR2 is SNEGSKA (reference sequence). The CDR3 extends over 14 amino acids. For the CDR3, the DNA is TGCAGTGCTAAGCTTTCAGTCCCGGCAGATACGCAGTATTTT. It specifies CSAKLSVPADTQYF.